This T cell receptor (beta chain) was observed in a study of Graves' ophthalmopathy and Graves' hyperthyroidism. Looked up from germline, CDR1 is SGHNT and CDR2 is YYREEE (reference sequence). Trimming pared 4 bases from V and 2 bases from J, leaving 10 bases between. The CDR3 sequence is 13 residues long. Ophthalmopathy donors showed moderate-to-severe activity, CAS ≥3, NOSPECS ≥4 and a duration under 3 months. Amplified TCR beta CDR3 regions were obtained using RNA transcripts as template. An initial RT-PCR round employing HTBI primers preceded a second-round multiplex PCR. A single record per CDR3 protein comes from TCRdb applying MiXCR to the multiplex PCR reads. The sample has about 240,000 distinct CDR3 sequences, about 46% seen once; the top ten hold approximately 44%.

The receptor was derived from an adult man with Graves' ophthalmopathy. V usage is TRBV5-4 and J usage is TRBJ2-7; maybe TRBD1 (6 bases). The specimen was peripheral blood. This CDR3 is CASSPRGAYEQYF. DNA for the CDR3: TGTGCCAGCAGCCCCAGGGGCGCCTACGAGCAGTACTTC.